This is a list of T cell receptor beta chains from one sample in a study of shared clonotypes between healthy human individuals. Produced via immunoSEQ multiplex PCR; TCRdb's table is partial and in-frame only. The sample consists of under 1,100,000 clones, around 76% of them appearing once. Material for sequencing was memory CD4+ T cells sorted from blood. These receptors were obtained from a man between 18 and 29 years old in good health. Both conserved end residues are trimmed from each CDR3.

J	V	CDR3
TRBJ1-1	TRBV5-6	ASSPRLAWGTEAF
TRBJ2-5	TRBV9	ASSGERAGRKTQETQY
TRBJ2-2	TRBV5-4	ASSPTGSITGELF
TRBJ1-1	TRBV21-1	ASSIEGQELNTEAF
TRBJ2-2	TRBV28	ASSPTDVTGELF
TRBJ1-1	TRBV27	ASSFLSMNTEAF
TRBJ2-3	TRBV7-9	ASSLRDIEDTQY
TRBJ1-3	TRBV6-4	ASIPGCSGNTIY
TRBJ2-3	TRBV28	ASSSRDRGFTDTQY
TRBJ2-5	TRBV9	ASSPFGTGTQY
TRBJ1-3	TRBV6-1	ASKEDGGAGNTIY
TRBJ1-2	TRBV5-5	ASSLTWGATTGYT
TRBJ2-1	TRBV7-2	ASSSRGRGSYNEQF
TRBJ2-2	TRBV6-6	ASRDPGRTGELF
TRBJ1-2	TRBV7-9	ASSPISGGYGYT
TRBJ2-7	TRBV7-2	ASSSGTLTYEQY
TRBJ1-5	TRBV7-9	ASSLGSGGGNQPQH
TRBJ1-5	TRBV6-1	ASHPGGSNQPQH
TRBJ1-1	TRBV5-1	ASVSGRGMNTEAF
TRBJ2-1	TRBV5-8	ASDRGPGYNEQF
TRBJ2-1	TRBV10-2	ASSELNEQF
TRBJ2-2	TRBV7-2	AGSGRTNTGELF
TRBJ1-2	TRBV5-1	ASSLKADIYGYT